This T cell receptor (beta chain) was sequenced for a study of blood T cell repertoires in COVID-19. This clone came up once. Either two negative PCRs, clearance, or symptom resolution qualified Cohort 3 donors as recovered. In the authors' workflow: Amplification of reference gene primers provided the estimated nucleated cell counts. Assay: immunoSEQ multiplex PCR; the TCRdb copy retains only in-frame clones and omits some. Clonal size and the V and J genes are those of that table, whereas D and trimming came from the DNA. Of around 150,000 clones in the sample, 75% to 90% were seen once. Germline V gene data show CDR1 as MRHNA and CDR2 as SNTAGT. The CDR3 totals 17 residues. V was clipped by 2 bases and J by 0 bases; unmatched bases: 10.

The sequenced sample consisted of PBMCs or T cells enriched from blood (not recorded which). The origin of this receptor is a woman aged 55-69 years who had recovered from COVID-19. The chain recombines TRBV6-4 with TRBJ2-7; TRBD2 agrees at 7 bases. The CDR3 region is CASSDPPRGNSSYEQYF. CDR3 DNA: TGTGCCAGCAGTGACCCTCCGCGGGGGAATAGCTCCTACGAGCAGTACTTC.